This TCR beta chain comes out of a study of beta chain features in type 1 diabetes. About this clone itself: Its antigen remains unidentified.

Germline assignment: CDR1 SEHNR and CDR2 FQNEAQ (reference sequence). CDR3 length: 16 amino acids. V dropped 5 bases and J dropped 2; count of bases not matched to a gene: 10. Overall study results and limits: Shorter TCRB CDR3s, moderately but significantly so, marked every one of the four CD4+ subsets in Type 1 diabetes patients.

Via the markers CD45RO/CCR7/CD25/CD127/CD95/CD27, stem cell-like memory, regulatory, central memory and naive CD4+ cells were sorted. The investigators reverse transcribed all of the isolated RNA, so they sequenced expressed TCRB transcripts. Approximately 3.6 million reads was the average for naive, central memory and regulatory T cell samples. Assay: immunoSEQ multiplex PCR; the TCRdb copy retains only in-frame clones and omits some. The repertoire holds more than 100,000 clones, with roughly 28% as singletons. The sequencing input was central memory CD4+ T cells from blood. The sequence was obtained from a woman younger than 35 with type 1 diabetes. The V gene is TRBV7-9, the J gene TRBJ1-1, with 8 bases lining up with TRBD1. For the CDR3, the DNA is TGTGCCAGCAGCCCGCGACAGGGGAGGTTTAACACTGAAGCTTTCTTT. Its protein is CASSPRQGRFNTEAFF.